Given below is one TCR beta chain in context. This clone has just one count. It lacks a known antigen. Base qualities are not provided; no much larger clone lies one nucleotide away. This sample is drawn from a study of circulating tumor DNA in untreated peripheral T-cell lymphoma (dated by TCRdb to the early 2020s). To find tumor-specific TCR clonotypes, researchers sequenced baseline tumor tissue that had been collected prior to treatment. To monitor patients with peripheral T-cell lymphoma who were getting frontline treatment on a trial, the study applied next-generation sequencing to T-cell receptor sequences. V drops 2 bases and J drops 0 bases, leaving 13 bases in between. The CDR3 runs 16 residues from the cysteine to the phenylalanine. Only the CDR3 DNA stays, 48 bases, in frame from base 1. CDR1 MDHEN and CDR2 SYDVKM were looked up in the germline V gene. The library was generated by the immunoSEQ multiplex PCR assay. Drawn from immuneACCESS, this table holds only the in-frame rearrangements with V and J called that TCRdb kept. Clones are partly lost; checked studies trace under half to an unresolved V gene and leave the rest unexplained. Within this sample are roughly 7,300 clones, with about three quarters of them counted one time only. 16% of the sample goes to the ten largest clones.

Overall study outcomes, separate from this receptor: Tumor-specific clonotypes turned up in about 76% of patients, identified from around 84% of baseline tissues and from about 70% of baseline serum samples.

The specimen sequenced was tumor tissue. The clonotype comes from a human donor with peripheral T-cell lymphoma. Recombination linked TRBV28 to TRBJ1-1; a tentative D match to TRBD1 spans 5 bases. The CDR3 is CASSLPPAGVNTEAFF. At the DNA level, the sequence is TGTGCCAGCAGTTTACCTCCGGCGGGGGTGAACACTGAAGCTTTCTTT.